The 6 T cell receptor beta chains below were found in one sample sequenced in a study of blood T cell repertoires in COVID-19. The method was immunoSEQ multiplex PCR; TCRdb's version includes in-frame clones alone and lacks a portion of them. The sample holds roughly 300,000 clones, around four fifths seen once. The specimen was peripheral blood. These receptors were collected from a woman aged 50 to 60 who had recovered from COVID-19.

This sequence joins TRBV3-1 (or the pseudogene TRBV3-2) and TRBJ2-1, with 8 bases lining up with TRBD2. Trimming removed 3 bases from V and 9 bases from J; junction bases left unmatched: 13. The CDR3 is 16 residues long. The germline V gene encodes CDR1 LGHDT and CDR2 YNNKEL (reference sequence). Here the CDR3 reads CASSHDHGRDWGEQFF. In DNA form, the CDR3 reads TGTGCCAGCAGCCACGACCACGGGAGGGACTGGGGTGAGCAGTTCTTC.

This clone came up once. V gene TRBV7-2 combines with J gene TRBJ2-2; TRBD1 matches 7 bases. V trimming: 11 bases; J trimming: 4 bases; junction bases outside the gene matches: 16. The CDR3 loop spans 16 amino acids. CDR1 and CDR2 from the germline V gene are SGHTA and FQGNSA. CDR3 amino acids: CAGRDLRGRSTGELFF. CDR3 nucleotide sequence: TGTGCCGGACGCGATTTGAGGGGGCGCAGCACCGGGGAGCTGTTTTTT.

The rearrangement uses TRBV5-1 and TRBJ2-3; 13 nucleotides line up with TRBD2. This CDR3 is 16 amino acids long. V shed 3 bases, J shed 5 bases, and the junction held 6 bases outside the gene matches. The germline V gene encodes CDR1 SGHRS and CDR2 YFSETQ. CDR3 amino acids: CASSSRTSGSVDTQYF. The CDR3 DNA reads TGCGCCAGCAGCTCGAGGACTAGCGGGAGTGTAGATACGCAGTATTTT.

This clone was recorded once. The gene calls are TRBV7-2 and TRBJ2-3; TRBD2 matches 9 bases. The CDR3 is 16 residues long. Germline values: CDR1 SGHTA, CDR2 FQGNSA. Trimming at V came to 5 bases and at J to 0 bases, leaving 6 bases not matched to a gene. CDR3 DNA sequence: TGTGCCAGCAGCGTCACTAGCGGGTATAGCACAGATACGCAGTATTTT. This encodes CASSVTSGYSTDTQYF.

The rearrangement joins TRBV4-3 to TRBJ1-1; D is unresolved. V was pared by 1 base and J by 1 base, with 10 bases between. The CDR3 spans 15 residues. CDR1 and CDR2 from the germline V gene are LGHNA and YSLEER. CDR3 DNA sequence: TGCGCCAGCAGCCAAGTCATCGGTGGGAACACTGAAGCTTTCTTT. This sequence encodes CASSQVIGGNTEAFF.

V and J are TRBV18 and TRBJ1-5, with D unresolved. Germline V gives CDR1 KGHSH, CDR2 LQKENI. V lost 3 bases and J lost 3, with 12 bases in between. The CDR3 runs 15 residues. This CDR3 reads CASSPTVLNNQPQHF. CDR3 nucleotide sequence: TGTGCCAGCTCACCTACAGTTCTGAACAATCAGCCCCAGCATTTT.